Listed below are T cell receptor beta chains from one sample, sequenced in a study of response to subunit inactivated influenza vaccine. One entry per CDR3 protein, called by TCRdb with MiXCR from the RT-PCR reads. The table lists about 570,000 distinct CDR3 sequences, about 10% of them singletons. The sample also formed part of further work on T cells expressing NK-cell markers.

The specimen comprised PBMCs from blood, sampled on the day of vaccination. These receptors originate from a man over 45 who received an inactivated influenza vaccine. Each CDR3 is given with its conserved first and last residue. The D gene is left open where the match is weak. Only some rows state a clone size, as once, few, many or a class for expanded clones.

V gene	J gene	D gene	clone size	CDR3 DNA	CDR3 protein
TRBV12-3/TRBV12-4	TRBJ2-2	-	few	TGTGCCAGCAGTATGGGTGCAGGGTCAACCGGGGAGCTGTTTTTT	CASSMGAGSTGELFF
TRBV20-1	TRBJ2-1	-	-	TGCAGTGCTAGAGATATAACAGGGAACTCCTACAATGAGCAGTTCTTC	CSARDITGNSYNEQFF
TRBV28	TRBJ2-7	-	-	TGTGCCAGCAGTTTTCGACAGTACGAGCAGTACTTC	CASSFRQYEQYF
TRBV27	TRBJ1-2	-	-	TGTGCCAGCAGCAGAAGACAGGAAGACTATGGCTACACCTTC	CASSRRQEDYGYTF
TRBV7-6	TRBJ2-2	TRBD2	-	TGTGCCAGCAGCTTAAGACTAGCGGGATCTGGCGGGGAGCTGTTTTTT	CASSLRLAGSGGELFF
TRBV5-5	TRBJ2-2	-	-	TGTGCCAGCAGCCCCCGCGGGACGGGGTACACCGGGGAGCTGTTTTTT	CASSPRGTGYTGELFF
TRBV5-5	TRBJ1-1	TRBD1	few	TGTGCCAGCAGCAAGACAGGGGCGGAAACTGAAGCTTTCTTT	CASSKTGAETEAFF
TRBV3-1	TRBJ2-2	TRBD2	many	TGTGCCAGCAGCCTAACTAGCGGGAGTGGGGCCGGGGAGCTGTTTTTT	CASSLTSGSGAGELFF
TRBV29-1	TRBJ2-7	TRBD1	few	TGCAGCGTTAGAAGGGGGCTCTACGAGCAGTACTTC	CSVRRGLYEQYF
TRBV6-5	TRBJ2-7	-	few	TGTGCCAGCAGTTACTCGGGGGAATTCTCCTACGAGCAGTACTTC	CASSYSGEFSYEQYF
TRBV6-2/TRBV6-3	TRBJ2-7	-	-	TGTGCCAGCAGTATAGATACCTACGAGCAGTACTTC	CASSIDTYEQYF
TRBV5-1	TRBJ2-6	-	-	TGCGCCACCAGCGTTTCAGGCTCTGCTGGGGCCAACGTCCTGACTTTC	CATSVSGSAGANVLTF
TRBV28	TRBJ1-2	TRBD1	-	TGTGCCAGCAGTCCCTGGCCACAGGGGGCGATTTATGGCTACACCTTC	CASSPWPQGAIYGYTF
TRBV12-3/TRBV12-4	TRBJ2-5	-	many	TGTGCCAGCAGTTTCAGCGGCCCCGGGGAGACCCAGTACTTC	CASSFSGPGETQYF
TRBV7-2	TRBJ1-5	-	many	TGTGCCAGCAGCTTAGCTGTGGGGGGACAGCCCCAGCATTTT	CASSLAVGGQPQHF
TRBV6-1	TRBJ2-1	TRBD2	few	TGTGCCAGCAGTCGACTAGCGCCCGTTGGGAATGAGCAGTTCTTC	CASSRLAPVGNEQFF
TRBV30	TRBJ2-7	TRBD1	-	TGTGCCTGGAACAGACAGGGGCCAACCTACGAGCAGTACTTC	CAWNRQGPTYEQYF
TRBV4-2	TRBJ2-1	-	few	TGTGCCAGCAGCCAAGGTGTCGGGCGCTCCTACAATGAGCAGTTCTTC	CASSQGVGRSYNEQFF
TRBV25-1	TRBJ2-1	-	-	TGTGCCAGCAGTGAATGGACGAAAAATGAGCAGTTCTTC	CASSEWTKNEQFF
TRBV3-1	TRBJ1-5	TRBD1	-	TGTGCCAGCAGCCAAGTTCCTTTTGGCACAGGGGGTCAGCCCCAGCATTTT	CASSQVPFGTGGQPQHF
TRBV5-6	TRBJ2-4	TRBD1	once	TGTGCCAGCAGCTGGGACAGGGCTTCTAAAAACATTCAGTACTTC	CASSWDRASKNIQYF
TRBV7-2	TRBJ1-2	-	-	TGTGCCAGCAGCCCCGAACGGGTGAGGAGTGGCTACACCTTC	CASSPERVRSGYTF
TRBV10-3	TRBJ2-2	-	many	TGTGCCATCAGTGAGGGAACCACCGGGGAGCTGTTTTTT	CAISEGTTGELFF